These 24 T cell receptor beta chains were all obtained from the same sample, sequenced in a study of OX40 agonist ivuxolimab in advanced cancers. TCRdb's copy holds only in-frame clones and misses some; the assay was immunoSEQ multiplex PCR. The repertoire holds fewer than 90,000 clones, with 65% to 90% as singletons. This material consisted of CD4+ or CD8+ T cells sorted from blood, taken in a trial of the OX40 agonist ivuxolimab. The receptor source for this set is an adult with an advanced solid tumor such as melanoma, head and neck, liver or kidney cancer.

This chain links TRBV5-1 with TRBJ2-5; D not resolved. V lost 0 bases and J lost 1, with 7 bases in between. Germline CDR1 and CDR2: SGHRS and YFSETQ. This CDR3 is built from 14 residues. As DNA, the CDR3 is TGCGCCAGCAGCTTGGGTCCATCCCAAGAGACCCAGTACTTC. The encoded protein is CASSLGPSQETQYF.

V and J are TRBV5-1 and TRBJ1-1; D is possibly TRBD1 (6 bases). The CDR3 is made up of 14 amino acids. The germline V and J ends were trimmed by 4 bases and 4 bases, with 14 bases remaining between them. Per the germline V gene, CDR1 is SGHRS and CDR2 is YFSETQ. The DNA for the CDR3 is TGCGCCAGCAGCCCCCCGGGGGGCGGCACTGAAGCTTTCTTT. Its protein is CASSPPGGGTEAFF.

The chain combines TRBV7-9 with TRBJ2-1; TRBD2 agrees at 11 bases. The V segment lost 5 bases and the J segment 9 bases; nucleotides outside the gene matches: 9. CDR1 and CDR2 from the germline V gene are SEHNR and FQNEAQ (reference sequence). The CDR3 contains 15 residues. As DNA, the CDR3 is TGTGCCAGCAGCCTCTTAGCGGGGGGGCCTATTGAGCAGTTCTTC. Translating gives CASSLLAGGPIEQFF.

The chain links TRBV10-3 to TRBJ1-1; D is ambiguous. CDR3 length: 13 residues. Trimming cost V 6 bases and J 4 bases, with 12 bases left between them. From germline, CDR1 is ENHRY and CDR2 SYGVKD. The CDR3 bases are TGTGCCATCAGCGGTCAAGGGAGCACTGAAGCTTTCTTT. It codes for CAISGQGSTEAFF.

There are a few counts of this clone. The V gene is TRBV28, the J gene TRBJ2-1; 8 bases map to TRBD2. The CDR3 loop spans 15 amino acids. Germline loops: CDR1 MDHEN, CDR2 SYDVKM. V lost 5 bases, J lost 0 bases, and 3 bases stayed unmatched. The CDR3: CASSPLADSYNEQFF. The CDR3 DNA reads as TGTGCCAGCAGTCCACTAGCGGACTCCTACAATGAGCAGTTCTTC.

This clone was seen a handful of times. The V gene is TRBV15, the J gene TRBJ1-1; TRBD1 agrees at 9 bases. There are 16 residues in the CDR3. Germline V lookup: CDR1 LNHNV, CDR2 YYDKDF (reference sequence). J lost 3 bases, V lost 1 base, and 6 bases had no gene match. CDR3: CATSRAYRGLDTEAFF. In nucleotides, the CDR3 is TGTGCCACCAGCAGAGCGTACAGGGGGCTGGACACTGAAGCTTTCTTT.

J is TRBJ2-7 and V is TRBV10-3; D ambiguous. V lost 6 bases and J 0 bases, leaving 18 bases between the germline ends. Germline CDR1 reads ENHRY; CDR2 reads SYGVKD. The CDR3 contains 16 residues. CDR3 in amino acids: CAIRGPRAAFSYEQYF. In DNA, the CDR3 is TGTGCCATCAGGGGTCCTCGGGCGGCCTTCTCCTACGAGCAGTACTTC.

The V call is TRBV7-9, the J call TRBJ2-7; 10 nucleotides line up with TRBD2. The CDR3 totals 15 residues. The germline V gene encodes CDR1 SEHNR and CDR2 FQNEAQ (reference sequence). Trimming cost V 5 bases and J 5 bases; bases outside gene matches: 9. The CDR3 reads CASSPQGLAFHEQYF. The CDR3 nucleotides are TGTGCCAGCAGCCCGCAGGGACTAGCGTTCCACGAGCAGTACTTC.

The chain combines TRBV6-5 with TRBJ1-1; D call uncertain. Germline V gene lookup returns CDR1 MNHEY and CDR2 SVGAGI. V shed 5 bases and J shed 10 bases, with 11 bases lying between them. The CDR3 length is 11 residues. CDR3 protein: CASSDRLGAFF. The CDR3 DNA is TGTGCCAGCAGTGACCGATTGGGAGCTTTCTTT.

The chain has TRBV29-1 and TRBJ2-5; TRBD1 aligns across 10 bases. CDR1 is SQVTM, CDR2 ANQGSEA, per germline. V gave up 6 bases and J gave up 5 bases; unmatched junction bases: 3. This CDR3 is 12 amino acids long. The CDR3 sequence is CSVDRGLETQYF. The DNA of the CDR3 is TGCAGCGTCGACAGGGGGCTCGAGACCCAGTACTTC.

The chain uses TRBV15 and TRBJ1-4; TRBD1 aligns across 9 bases. This CDR3 has 15 residues. Germline CDR1 is LNHNV and CDR2 is YYDKDF (reference sequence). With V trimmed by 1 base and J by 7 bases, 4 bases remained unmatched. The CDR3 here is CATSRVGTGREKLFF. CDR3 coding DNA: TGTGCCACCAGCAGAGTAGGGACAGGGCGTGAAAAACTGTTTTTT.

The chain has TRBV9 and TRBJ2-2; possible D gene TRBD1, 7 bases. Germline V gene sequence: CDR1 SGDLS, CDR2 YYNGEE. V lost 0 bases and J 7 bases, leaving 16 bases between the germline ends. The CDR3 length is 16 residues. Here the CDR3 DNA reads TGTGCCAGCAGCGTAGCGGCAGGGGGAGGAGACGGGGAGCTGTTTTTT. This sequence encodes CASSVAAGGGDGELFF.

This rearrangement joins TRBV11-1 to TRBJ2-7; the match to TRBD1 covers 9 bases. The V gene end was trimmed by 5 bases and the J gene end by 1 base; junction bases not matched to a gene: 9. The CDR3 covers 16 residues. CDR1 is SGHAT, CDR2 FQDESV, per germline (reference sequence). The CDR3 is CASSPGQGGLSYEQYF. In DNA, the CDR3 is TGTGCCAGCAGCCCGGGACAGGGAGGGTTATCCTACGAGCAGTACTTC.

The chain uses TRBV7-3 and TRBJ1-6; D gene ambiguous. This CDR3 spans 13 amino acids. Trimming shortened V by 1 base and J by 7 bases, and 5 bases separated the two germline ends. In germline, CDR1 is SGHTA, CDR2 FQGTGA. CDR3 sequence: CASSLSGNSPLHF. In nucleotides, the CDR3 is TGTGCCAGCAGCTTAAGTGGGAATTCACCCCTCCACTTT.

This sequence joins TRBV19 and TRBJ1-5; tentative D call: TRBD1 (6 bases). From germline, CDR1 is LNHDA and CDR2 SQIVND (reference sequence). CDR3 size: 15 residues. Trimming removed 7 bases from V and 1 base from J, with 14 bases in between. CDR3 nucleotides: TGTGCCAGTATAAAAGACAGGCGAAGCAATCAGCCCCAGCATTTT. It encodes CASIKDRRSNQPQHF.

The chain uses TRBV7-9 and TRBJ1-4; a possible D gene is TRBD1 (6 bases). V gave up 7 bases and J gave up 5 bases, with 14 bases separating them. Germline-derived CDR1 and CDR2 are SEHNR and FQNEAQ (reference sequence). This CDR3 has 14 residues. CDR3 DNA sequence: TGTGCCAGCACTCCCAGGGGTGCAAATGAAAAACTGTTTTTT. This translates into CASTPRGANEKLFF.

This clone was found a few times. V is TRBV5-1 and J is TRBJ1-4; TRBD1 agrees at 7 bases. The CDR3 has 14 residues. Germline values: CDR1 SGHRS, CDR2 YFSETQ. J lost 4 bases, V lost 5 bases, and 5 bases had no gene match. The CDR3 DNA reads as TGCGCCAGCAGATCGGACAGGTTTAATGAAAAACTGTTTTTT. This translates into CASRSDRFNEKLFF.

The chain couples TRBV9 to TRBJ2-1; D tentatively reads TRBD1 or TRBD2 (6 bases each). The CDR3 contains 16 residues. V lost 0 bases, J lost 4 bases, and 14 bases lay in between. CDR1 is SGDLS and CDR2 is YYNGEE in the germline V gene. CDR3 nucleotide sequence: TGTGCCAGCAGCGTAGAAAAGGGGGGCTTATACAATGAGCAGTTCTTC. This codes for CASSVEKGGLYNEQFF.

This chain uses TRBV5-6 with TRBJ2-7, with D possibly called TRBD1 or TRBD2 (5 bases each). V was pared by 6 bases and J by 5 bases, with 15 bases between. Germline V gene sequence: CDR1 SGHDT, CDR2 YYEEEE. This CDR3 spans 13 amino acids. The CDR3 sequence is CASTTRGVNEQYF. CDR3 DNA: TGTGCCAGCACCACTCGAGGGGTAAACGAGCAGTACTTC.

The rearrangement links TRBV4-3 to TRBJ1-2; 10 bases map to TRBD1. The CDR3 is made up of 15 amino acids. Germline assignment: CDR1 LGHNA and CDR2 YSLEER. V was pared by 4 bases and J by 8 bases, with 10 bases of the junction left unmatched. CDR3 sequence reads: CASSPKTGGAGGYTF. The CDR3 coding sequence is TGCGCCAGCAGCCCGAAGACAGGGGGCGCTGGAGGCTACACCTTC.

The chain employs TRBV12-2 and TRBJ2-1. TRBV12-2 has pseudogene status. This CDR3 has 20 residues. The chain's CDR3 is CASRSSTRGQVFSSYNEQFF. DNA of the CDR3: TGTGCAAGTCGCTCGAGCACTAGGGGTCAGGTTTTCTCATCCTACAATGAGCAGTTCTTC.

This sequence joins TRBV7-8 and TRBJ1-1; perhaps TRBD1 as D (5 bases). CDR3 size: 14 residues. Per germline, CDR1 SGHVS and CDR2 FQNEAQ. Trimming removed 6 bases from V and 4 bases from J, with 15 bases in between. This CDR3 reads CASRMGGSPTEAFF. Here the CDR3 DNA reads TGTGCCAGCAGGATGGGGGGATCACCCACTGAAGCTTTCTTT.

V gene TRBV14 combines with J gene TRBJ2-3; D gene ambiguous. Between the trimmed V and J ends, which lost 1 base and 2 bases, there was a span of 10 bases. The CDR3 consists of 15 residues. The germline V gene encodes CDR1 SGHDN and CDR2 FVKESK. Here the CDR3 DNA reads TGTGCCAGCAGCCAAGTTACTCCACCCACAGATACGCAGTATTTT. Translating gives CASSQVTPPTDTQYF.

V usage is TRBV2 and J usage is TRBJ1-2; D is unresolved. The V gene lost 2 bases and the J gene lost 6 bases, with 7 bases spanning the gap. Germline CDR1 reads SNHLY; CDR2 reads FYNNEI. This CDR3 is 12 amino acids long. The CDR3 spells CASSEIIDGYTF. Here the CDR3 DNA reads TGTGCCAGCAGTGAAATTATAGATGGCTACACCTTC.